The clone carrying this T cell receptor (beta chain) showed up many times. The sample comes from a study of low-dose radiotherapy and immunotherapy resistance in tumors. Study-level background: The study gave Cohort 2 1 Gy per fraction every two weeks, totaling 13 Gy over 26 weeks.

Time point reported: before trial treatment. There are 15 residues in the CDR3. Trimming took 3 bases from V and 7 from J, leaving 13 bases between them. Germline CDR1 is MNHNS and CDR2 is SASEGT. cDNA synthesis used a TRAV/TRBV-specific primer set for both chains. TCRs were put through 20 to 25 PCR cycles of amplification with Phusion. A constant-region primer and the V-primer adapter served as the primer pair. MiXCR, run by TCRdb on the reads, gives a single entry per CDR3 protein. This sample yields around 80,000 distinct CDR3 sequences, of which over 15% are seen a single time; 5% to 7% belongs to the top ten.

V gene TRBV6-1 combines with J gene TRBJ1-6; no clear D gene. Sequencing used PBMCs, obtained before treatment. This receptor was taken from a male donor with prostate cancer. CDR3 nucleotide sequence: TGTGCCAGCAGTGAGTCGGCAGCGAACAATTCACCCCTCCACTTT. It encodes CASSESAANNSPLHF.